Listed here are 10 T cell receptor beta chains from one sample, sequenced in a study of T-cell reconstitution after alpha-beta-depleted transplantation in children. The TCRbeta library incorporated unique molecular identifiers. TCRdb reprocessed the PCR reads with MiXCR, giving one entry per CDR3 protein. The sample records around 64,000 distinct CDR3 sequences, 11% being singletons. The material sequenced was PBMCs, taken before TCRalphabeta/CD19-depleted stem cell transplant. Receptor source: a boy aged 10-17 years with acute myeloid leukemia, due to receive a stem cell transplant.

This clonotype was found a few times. The CDR3: CASSTGGKDTQYF. Written as DNA, the CDR3 is TGCGCCAGCAGTACGGGAGGGAAAGATACGCAGTATTTT. V usage is TRBV5-1 and J usage is TRBJ2-3; 8 bases fit TRBD2. Losses at the gene ends were 5 bases for V and 5 bases for J; bases not matched to a gene: 4. This CDR3 region has 13 residues. The germline V gene encodes CDR1 SGHRS and CDR2 YFSETQ.

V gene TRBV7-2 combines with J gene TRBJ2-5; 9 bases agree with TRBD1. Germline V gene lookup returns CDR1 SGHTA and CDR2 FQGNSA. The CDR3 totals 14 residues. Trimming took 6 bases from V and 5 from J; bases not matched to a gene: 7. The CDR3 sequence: CASRLTGGGETQYF. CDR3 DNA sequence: TGTGCCAGCAGGCTCACAGGGGGCGGTGAGACCCAGTACTTC.

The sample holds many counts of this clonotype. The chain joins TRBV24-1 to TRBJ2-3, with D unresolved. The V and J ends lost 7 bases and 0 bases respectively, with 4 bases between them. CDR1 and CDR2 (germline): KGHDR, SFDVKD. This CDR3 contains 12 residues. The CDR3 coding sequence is TGTGCCACCAGCGGCAGCACAGATACGCAGTATTTT. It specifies CATSGSTDTQYF.

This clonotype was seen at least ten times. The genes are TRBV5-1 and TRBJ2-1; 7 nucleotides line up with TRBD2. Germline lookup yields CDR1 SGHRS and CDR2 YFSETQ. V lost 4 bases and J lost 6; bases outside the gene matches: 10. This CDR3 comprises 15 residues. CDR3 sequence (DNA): TGCGCCAGCAGCCGTCGCGGACTAGGTCGCAATGAGCAGTTCTTC. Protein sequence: CASSRRGLGRNEQFF.

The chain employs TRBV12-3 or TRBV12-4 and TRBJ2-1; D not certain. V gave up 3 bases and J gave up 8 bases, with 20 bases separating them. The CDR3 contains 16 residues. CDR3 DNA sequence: TGTGCCAGCAGTTTTATTGGACCCCCGCGCCCCCATGAGCAGTTCTTC. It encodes CASSFIGPPRPHEQFF.

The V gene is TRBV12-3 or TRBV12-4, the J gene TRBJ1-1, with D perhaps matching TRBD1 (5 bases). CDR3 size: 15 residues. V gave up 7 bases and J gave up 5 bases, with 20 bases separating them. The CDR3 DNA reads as TGTGCCAGCACCGCCGGTGGGGCCGTGTCTACTGAAGCTTTCTTT. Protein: CASTAGGAVSTEAFF.

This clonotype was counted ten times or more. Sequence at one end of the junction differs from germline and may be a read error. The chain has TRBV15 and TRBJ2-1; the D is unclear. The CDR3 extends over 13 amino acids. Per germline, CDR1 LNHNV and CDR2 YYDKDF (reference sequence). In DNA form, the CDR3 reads TGTGCCACCAGCAGTCGATCCTCCAATGAGCAGTTCTTC. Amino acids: CATSSRSSNEQFF.

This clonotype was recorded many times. The CDR3 is CASSYSVVGQGNYGYTF. The CDR3 bases are TGTGCCAGCAGTTACTCAGTCGTGGGACAGGGGAACTATGGCTACACCTTC. This sequence joins TRBV6-5 and TRBJ1-2; 10 positions match TRBD1. Germline values: CDR1 MNHEY, CDR2 SVGAGI. This CDR3 has 17 amino acids. J lost 2 bases, V lost 0 bases, and 6 bases had no gene match.

The CDR3 here is CAWFGPGSTGELFF. In DNA form, the CDR3 reads TGTGCCTGGTTTGGACCGGGCTCGACCGGGGAGCTGTTTTTT. V usage is TRBV30 and J usage is TRBJ2-2; D call uncertain. V dropped 5 bases and J dropped 5 bases, with 15 bases sitting between them. Germline values: CDR1 GTSNPN, CDR2 SVGIG (reference sequence). This CDR3 region has 14 residues.

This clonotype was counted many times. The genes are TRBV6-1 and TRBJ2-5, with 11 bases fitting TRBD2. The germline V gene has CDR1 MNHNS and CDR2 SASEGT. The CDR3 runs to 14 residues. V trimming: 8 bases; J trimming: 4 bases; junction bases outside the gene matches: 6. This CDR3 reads CASSGLAGGETQYF. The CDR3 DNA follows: TGTGCCAGCTCGGGGCTAGCGGGAGGAGAGACCCAGTACTTC.